These 25 T cell receptor beta chains originate from one sample sequenced in a study of CD8 T cells in ankylosing spondylitis. TCRdb recomputed calls from the 5' RACE reads with MiXCR, one row per CDR3 protein. Of 250,000 or so distinct CDR3 sequences listed, 20% to 30% are singletons. Sequences were obtained from blood, either unsorted or a sorted T cell fraction (not recorded which). Every receptor here comes from a male donor with ankylosing spondylitis or in good health (not recorded which).

The genes are TRBV9 and TRBJ1-1; D is ambiguous. Germline assignment: CDR1 SGDLS and CDR2 YYNGEE. The length of the CDR3 is 13 residues. Trimming stripped 7 bases from V and 0 bases from J, with 10 bases between. CDR3 in DNA: TGTGCCAGCGGTTCACACCTGAACACTGAAGCTTTCTTT. It specifies CASGSHLNTEAFF.

This clonotype was found a few times. The gene calls are TRBV10-3 and TRBJ2-5; possible D gene TRBD1, 6 bases. V gave up 6 bases and J gave up 2 bases, with 10 bases separating them. This CDR3 contains 13 residues. CDR1 is ENHRY and CDR2 is SYGVKD in the germline V gene. The CDR3 sequence is CAISPGEQETQYF. DNA of the CDR3: TGTGCCATCAGCCCAGGGGAACAAGAGACCCAGTACTTC.

This clonotype was found many times. The chain uses TRBV12-3 or TRBV12-4 and TRBJ1-6, with a tentative D call TRBD1 (6 bases). There are 14 residues in the CDR3. With 5 bases removed from V and 10 bases from J, the gap between germline ends came to 15 bases. CDR3 protein: CASSLTLGGSPLHF. The CDR3 coding sequence is TGTGCCAGCAGTCTCACCTTGGGGGGCTCACCCCTCCACTTT.

This chain joins TRBV14 and TRBJ2-5; D not certain. Germline CDR1 and CDR2: SGHDN and FVKESK. V was clipped by 1 base and J by 0 bases, with 12 bases between them. CDR3 length: 16 residues. CDR3 residues: CASSQAAGLYQETQYF. DNA of the CDR3: TGTGCCAGCAGCCAAGCGGCAGGCCTATACCAAGAGACCCAGTACTTC. Full variable domain (outside the CDR3, taken from reference TRBV14 and TRBJ2-5): EAGVTQFPSHSVIEKGQTVTLRCDPISGHDNLYWYRRVMGKEIKFLLHFVKESKQDESGMPNNRFLAERTGGTYSTLKVQPAELEDSGVYFCASSQAAGLYQETQYFGPGTRLLVL.

On this clonotype: It may be a read error: a sequence one base away is much more abundant. The chain links TRBV12-3 or TRBV12-4 to TRBJ2-5; the D is unclear. The CDR3 sequence is 13 residues long. In DNA, the CDR3 is TGTGCCAGCAGTTTAGGGAATCAAGATACCCAGTACTTC. Translation: CASSLGNQDTQYF.

This clonotype came up a few times. This rearrangement joins TRBV5-5 to TRBJ1-6, with D possibly matching TRBD1 (6 bases). CDR1 is SGHKS and CDR2 is YYEKEE in the germline V gene (reference sequence). The CDR3 runs 16 residues. V was shortened by 1 base and J by 8 bases, with 16 bases between the two germline ends. The CDR3 nucleotides read TGTGCCAGCAGCTTGATTTTTGGGGGCCCGGATTCACCCCTCCACTTT. As protein: CASSLIFGGPDSPLHF.

The gene calls are TRBV2 and TRBJ2-1, with TRBD1 matching 9 bases. Germline CDR1 SNHLY, CDR2 FYNNEI. The trim removed 11 bases at V and 6 bases at J, leaving 11 bases unmatched. This CDR3 contains 14 residues. Here the CDR3 DNA reads TGTGCCGGATCGGGGACAGGGATGCTCAATGAGCAGTTCTTC. Amino acids: CAGSGTGMLNEQFF.

This clonotype was counted many times. The chain combines TRBV20-1 with TRBJ1-5; the D gene is possibly TRBD1 (5 bases). Germline assignment: CDR1 DFQATT and CDR2 SNEGSKA (reference sequence). The CDR3 is made up of 13 amino acids. The V and J ends lost 7 bases and 7 bases respectively, with 17 bases between them. This CDR3 is CSGSSGRNQPQHF. DNA of the CDR3: TGCAGTGGCTCATCAGGGAGGAACCAGCCCCAGCATTTT.

This clonotype was observed at least ten times. For the CDR3, the DNA is TGCAGTGCTAGAGATCCCCTAAACCTAGGACTAGCTAATGAGCAGTTCTTC. Protein sequence: CSARDPLNLGLANEQFF. The chain uses TRBV20-1 and TRBJ2-1, with 8 nucleotides matching TRBD2. Germline V gene data show CDR1 as DFQATT and CDR2 as SNEGSKA (reference sequence). CDR3 length equals 17 residues. V lost 0 bases, J lost 7 bases, and 14 bases stayed unmatched.

This clonotype has a handful of counts. The chain is built from TRBV20-1 and TRBJ2-5, with TRBD2 as a possible D gene (5 bases). This CDR3 has 13 residues. Germline assignment: CDR1 DFQATT and CDR2 SNEGSKA (reference sequence). Trimming pared 2 bases from V and 5 bases from J, leaving 12 bases between. This CDR3 reads CSARLGPGETQYF. CDR3 bases: TGCAGTGCTAGATTAGGGCCGGGGGAGACCCAGTACTTC.

This clonotype was picked up many times. This rearrangement joins TRBV27 to TRBJ1-1; D uncertain. The CDR3 sequence is 13 residues long. The ends were cut back, 7 bases at V and 4 bases at J, with 13 bases in the middle. Germline V gene sequence: CDR1 MNHEY, CDR2 SMNVEV (reference sequence). The CDR3 DNA is TGTGCCAGCACCTCAACGGCTGGCACTGAAGCTTTCTTT. Protein: CASTSTAGTEAFF.

At least ten counts were recorded for this clonotype. V is TRBV20-1 and J is TRBJ2-1, with D uncertain. Germline V lookup: CDR1 DFQATT, CDR2 SNEGSKA (reference sequence). The CDR3 runs 13 residues. V shed 5 bases and J shed 5 bases, with 13 bases lying between them. The CDR3 reads CSASRRAHNEQFF. As DNA, the CDR3 is TGCAGTGCTTCCCGTCGGGCTCACAATGAGCAGTTCTTC.

The chain is built from TRBV20-1 and TRBJ2-7; the match to TRBD2 covers 8 bases. The V segment lost 3 bases and the J segment 2 bases; nucleotides outside the gene matches: 9. Germline V gene lookup returns CDR1 DFQATT and CDR2 SNEGSKA (reference sequence). The CDR3 runs 15 residues. The CDR3 DNA follows: TGCAGTGCTAGGGTCGCTAGCGGGCGGCCCTACGAGCAGTACTTC. This sequence encodes CSARVASGRPYEQYF.

The chain combines TRBV28 with TRBJ1-5; D unresolved. V dropped 4 bases and J dropped 2 bases, with 15 bases sitting between them. Germline V CDR1 and CDR2: MDHEN, SYDVKM. The CDR3 has 16 residues. The CDR3 DNA reads as TGTGCCAGCAGTTCCACGGGCGTGGGCGGCAATCAGCCCCAGCATTTT. This encodes CASSSTGVGGNQPQHF.

This clonotype was counted many times. J is TRBJ2-1 and V is TRBV20-1; D ambiguous. The germline V and J ends were trimmed by 3 bases and 0 bases, with 9 bases remaining between them. The CDR3 contains 14 residues. Germline values: CDR1 DFQATT, CDR2 SNEGSKA (reference sequence). CDR3 nucleotide sequence: TGCAGTGCTAGGTCCCTAAGCTCCTACAATGAGCAGTTCTTC. It yields the protein CSARSLSSYNEQFF.

Comment on this clonotype: A much larger clone lies one base from this, so it may be a read error. CDR3 residues: CASSYPPVEGRTDTQYF. CDR3 DNA sequence: TGCGCCAGCAGCTACCCCCCCGTAGAGGGGAGAACAGATACGCAGTATTTT. The rearrangement links TRBV4-1 to TRBJ2-3, with D possibly being TRBD1 or TRBD2 (5 bases each). V lost 5 bases and J lost 3, with 21 bases in between. This CDR3 region has 17 residues. Germline V gene lookup returns CDR1 MGHRA and CDR2 YSYEKL.

This chain links TRBV7-2 with TRBJ2-2; 8 bases are shared with TRBD2. This CDR3 is 17 amino acids long. V trimming: 0 bases; J trimming: 1 base; junction bases outside the gene matches: 4. Germline CDR1 reads SGHTA; CDR2 reads FQGNSA. The CDR3 loop reads CASSLAPGLGNTGELFF. DNA for the CDR3: TGTGCCAGCAGCTTAGCGCCGGGACTAGGGAACACCGGGGAGCTGTTTTTT.

V gene TRBV4-2 combines with J gene TRBJ2-1; 11 nucleotides agree with TRBD2. The CDR3 is made up of 14 amino acids. Germline lookup yields CDR1 LGHNA and CDR2 YNFKEQ. V trimming: 1 base; J trimming: 16 bases; junction bases outside the gene matches: 9. The CDR3 DNA reads as TGTGCCAGCAGCCAAGTCCTAGCGGGGGGAACCCAATTCTTC. The encoded protein is CASSQVLAGGTQFF.

This clonotype occurred many times. V gene TRBV20-1 combines with J gene TRBJ2-1; D is perhaps TRBD2 (5 bases). Germline CDR1 DFQATT, CDR2 SNEGSKA (reference sequence). The CDR3 is 14 amino acids. Trimming removed 5 bases at V and 5 bases at J, with 16 bases between. The CDR3 sequence is CSAPVFGVNNEQFF. In DNA form, the CDR3 reads TGCAGTGCTCCTGTTTTCGGGGTAAACAATGAGCAGTTCTTC.

This clonotype was counted ten times or more. This chain connects TRBV20-1 to TRBJ1-6; D gene uncertain. V gave up 3 bases and J gave up 6 bases, with 9 bases separating them. In germline, CDR1 is DFQATT, CDR2 SNEGSKA (reference sequence). This CDR3 has 13 amino acids. CDR3 loop: CSASQELNSPLHF. CDR3 DNA sequence: TGCAGTGCTAGCCAGGAGCTTAATTCACCCCTCCACTTT.

This clonotype was seen ten or more times. The V gene is TRBV4-1, the J gene TRBJ1-5, with no clear D. Germline values: CDR1 MGHRA, CDR2 YSYEKL. CDR3 size: 15 residues. V gave up 0 bases and J gave up 5 bases, with 11 bases separating them. The CDR3 DNA reads TGCGCCAGCAGCCAAGATCTGTACGGGGATCAGCCCCAGCATTTT. Translating gives CASSQDLYGDQPQHF.

The chain is built from TRBV20-1 and TRBJ1-1; maybe TRBD1 (5 bases). The CDR3 runs 12 residues. Germline loops: CDR1 DFQATT, CDR2 SNEGSKA (reference sequence). Trimming pared 6 bases from V and 4 bases from J, leaving 12 bases between. CDR3 sequence reads: CSAISGGTEAFF. The CDR3 DNA is TGCAGTGCGATTTCGGGGGGCACTGAAGCTTTCTTT.

This clonotype was recorded a few times. This sequence joins TRBV25-1 and TRBJ2-7; possibly TRBD2 for D (6 bases). Trimming removed 5 bases from V and 7 bases from J, with 12 bases in between. Looked up from germline, CDR1 is MGHDK and CDR2 is SYGVNS. CDR3 length: 12 amino acids. The DNA for the CDR3 is TGTGCCAGCAGTCCGGGGGTCGGGGAGCAGTACTTC. Translation: CASSPGVGEQYF.

This clonotype was seen at least ten times. CDR3 region: CASSRAQVGVEAYGYTF. The CDR3, as DNA: TGTGCCAGCAGCCGGGCCCAAGTAGGGGTAGAGGCCTATGGCTACACCTTC. The V gene is TRBV3-1, the J gene TRBJ1-2, with D possibly being TRBD1 (5 bases). Germline assignment: CDR1 LGHDT and CDR2 YNNKEL (reference sequence). Between the trimmed V and J ends, which lost 4 bases and 4 bases, there was a span of 22 bases. The CDR3 contains 17 residues.

This clonotype was recorded many times. V gene TRBV20-1 combines with J gene TRBJ2-3, with a tentative D call TRBD2 (6 bases). The CDR3 is 14 amino acids. The V gene lost 5 bases and the J gene lost 0 bases, with 12 bases spanning the gap. Germline CDR1 reads DFQATT; CDR2 reads SNEGSKA (reference sequence). The CDR3 region has the DNA TGCAGTGCTTCTAGCGTCGCTAGCACAGATACGCAGTATTTT. It codes for CSASSVASTDTQYF.